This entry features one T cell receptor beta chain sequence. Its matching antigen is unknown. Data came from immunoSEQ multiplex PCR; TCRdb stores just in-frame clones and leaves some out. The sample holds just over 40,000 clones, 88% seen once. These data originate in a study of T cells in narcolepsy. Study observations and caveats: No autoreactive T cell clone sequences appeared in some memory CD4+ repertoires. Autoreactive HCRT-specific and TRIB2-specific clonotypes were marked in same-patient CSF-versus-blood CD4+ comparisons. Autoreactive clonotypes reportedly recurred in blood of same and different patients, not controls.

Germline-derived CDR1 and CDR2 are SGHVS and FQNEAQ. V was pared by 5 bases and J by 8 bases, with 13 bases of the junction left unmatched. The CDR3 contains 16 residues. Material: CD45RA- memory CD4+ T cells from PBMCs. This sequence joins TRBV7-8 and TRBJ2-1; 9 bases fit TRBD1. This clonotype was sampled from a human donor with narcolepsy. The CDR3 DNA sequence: TGTGCCAGCAGCCCAATTCCGGGACAGGGAAAAGATGAGCAGTTCTTC. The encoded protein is CASSPIPGQGKDEQFF.